The rows below give T cell receptor beta chains drawn from one sample of a study of T cell responses to AZD1222 COVID-19 vaccine. Sequencing used immunoSEQ multiplex PCR; TCRdb keeps in-frame clones, though not all of them. The table lists about 130,000 clones, around 90% of them singletons. The sample consisted of peripheral blood, taken on day 0 of MenACWY control vaccination. These receptors came from an adult in good health. The CDR3 runs from the conserved cysteine through the conserved F or W. A D gene is named only where the DNA matches it firmly. Clone size appears in some rows only: once, few, many, or a class for an expanded clone.

.	TRBV4-1	TRBJ1-1	TRBD1	CASSHHGGTGGTPGAFF	TGCGCCAGCAGCCATCATGGCGGGACAGGGGGTACCCCCGGAGCTTTCTTT
.	TRBV30	TRBJ1-1	.	CAWSVSIPGRDEAFF	TGTGCCTGGAGTGTATCAATTCCCGGACGGGATGAAGCTTTCTTT
.	TRBV21-1	TRBJ2-5	.	CASSSRARNDF	TGTGCCAGCAGCAGCCGGGCCCGGAATGACTTC
.	TRBV6-6	TRBJ1-4	.	CASSSSGTAYEKLFF	TGTGCCAGCAGTTCCTCCGGGACGGCATATGAAAAACTGTTTTTT
.	TRBV18	TRBJ2-3	TRBD2	CASSPAAGGGRADTQYF	TGTGCCAGCTCACCGGCGGCCGGGGGAGGGCGGGCAGATACGCAGTATTTT
.	TRBV7-2	TRBJ1-4	TRBD1	CASSQRTGTNEKLFF	TGTGCCAGCAGCCAACGGACAGGGACTAATGAAAAACTGTTTTTT
.	TRBV28	TRBJ1-6	.	CASSLATGLNHF	TGTGCCAGCAGTTTAGCCACTGGTTTGAACCACTTT
.	TRBV28	TRBJ1-3	.	CASSFSGQRNTIYF	TGTGCCAGCAGTTTCTCGGGGCAGAGAAACACCATATATTTT
.	TRBV6-5	TRBJ1-6	.	CASSLANSPLHF	TGTGCCAGCAGTTTGGCAAATTCACCCCTCCACTTT
.	TRBV27	TRBJ2-7	TRBD1	CASSRQGTYEQYF	TGTGCCAGCAGTCGACAGGGGACCTACGAGCAGTACTTC
.	TRBV27	TRBJ2-1	.	CASRPGHLYNEQFF	TGTGCCAGCAGACCGGGACACCTATACAATGAGCAGTTCTTC
.	TRBV18	TRBJ1-1	TRBD1	CASSPKQGFITEAFF	TGTGCCAGCTCACCCAAACAGGGGTTTATCACTGAAGCTTTCTTT
.	TRBV24-1	TRBJ2-1	.	CATSAHNEQFF	TGTGCCACCAGTGCTCACAATGAGCAGTTCTTC
once	TRBV5-1	TRBJ1-6	.	CASSFTGQGDSPLHF	TGCGCCAGCAGCTTCACCGGGCAGGGTGACTCACCCCTCCACTTT
once	TRBV15	TRBJ2-7	TRBD1	CATSTNRGDYEQYF	TGTGCCACCAGCACCAACAGGGGGGACTACGAGCAGTACTTC
.	TRBV5-1	TRBJ2-3	TRBD2	CASSLARTSGSSDTQYF	TGCGCCAGCAGCTTGGCCAGAACTAGCGGGAGTTCAGATACGCAGTATTTT
.	TRBV28	TRBJ1-5	TRBD1	CASRTSGTGIQPQHF	TGTGCCAGCAGAACCTCAGGGACAGGGATACAGCCCCAGCATTTT
.	TRBV9	TRBJ1-1	.	CASSVVGSDTEAFF	TGTGCCAGCAGTGTAGTGGGGAGTGACACTGAAGCTTTCTTT